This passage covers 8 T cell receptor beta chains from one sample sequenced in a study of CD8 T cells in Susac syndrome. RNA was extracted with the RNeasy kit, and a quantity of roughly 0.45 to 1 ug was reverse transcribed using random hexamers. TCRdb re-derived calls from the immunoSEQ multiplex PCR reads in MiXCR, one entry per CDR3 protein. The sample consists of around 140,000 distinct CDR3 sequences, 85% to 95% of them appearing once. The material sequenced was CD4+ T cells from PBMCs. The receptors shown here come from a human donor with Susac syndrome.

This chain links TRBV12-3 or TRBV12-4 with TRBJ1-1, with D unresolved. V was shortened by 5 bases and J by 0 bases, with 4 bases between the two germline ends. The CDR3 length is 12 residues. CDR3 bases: TGTGCCAGCAGTCTCGTGAACACTGAAGCTTTCTTT. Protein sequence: CASSLVNTEAFF.

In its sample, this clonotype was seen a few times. The DNA of the CDR3 is TGTGCCAGCTCTCCGACCCCCAGAGATACGCAGTATTTT. Its translation is CASSPTPRDTQYF. The genes are TRBV18 and TRBJ2-3; D unresolved. This CDR3 region has 13 residues. Germline values: CDR1 KGHSH, CDR2 LQKENI. Trimming left V 6 bases short and J 5 bases short, with 12 bases between.

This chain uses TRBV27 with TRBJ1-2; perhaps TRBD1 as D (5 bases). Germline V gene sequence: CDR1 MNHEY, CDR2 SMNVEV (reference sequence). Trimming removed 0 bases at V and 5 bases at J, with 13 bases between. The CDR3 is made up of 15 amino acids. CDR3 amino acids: CASSLSSARGYGYTF. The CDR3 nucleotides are TGTGCCAGCAGTTTATCGTCAGCTAGGGGTTATGGCTACACCTTC.

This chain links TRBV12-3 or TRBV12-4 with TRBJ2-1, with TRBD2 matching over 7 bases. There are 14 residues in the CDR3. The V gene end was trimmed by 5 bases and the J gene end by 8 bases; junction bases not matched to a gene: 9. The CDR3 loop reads CASSNPGLKDEQFF. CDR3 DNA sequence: TGTGCCAGCAGTAACCCGGGACTAAAAGATGAGCAGTTCTTC.

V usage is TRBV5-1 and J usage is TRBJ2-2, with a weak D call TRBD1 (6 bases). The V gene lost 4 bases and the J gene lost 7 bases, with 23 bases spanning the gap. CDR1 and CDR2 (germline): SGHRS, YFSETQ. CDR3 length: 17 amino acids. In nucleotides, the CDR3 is TGCGCCAGCAGCCTATTGGGGGCGACAGGTTCCGGCGGGGAGCTGTTTTTT. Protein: CASSLLGATGSGGELFF.

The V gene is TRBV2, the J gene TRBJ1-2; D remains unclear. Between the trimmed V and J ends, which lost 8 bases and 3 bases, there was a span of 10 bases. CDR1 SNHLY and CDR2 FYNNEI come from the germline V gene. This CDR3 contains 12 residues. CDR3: CASPSRHYGYTF. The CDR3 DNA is TGTGCCAGCCCAAGCCGACACTATGGCTACACCTTC. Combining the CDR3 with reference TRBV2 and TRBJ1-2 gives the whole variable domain EPEVTQTPSHQVTQMGQEVILRCVPISNHLYFYWYRQILGQKVEFLVSFYNNEISEKSEIFDDQFSVERPDGSNFTLKIRSTKLEDSAMYFCASPSRHYGYTFGSGTRLTVV.

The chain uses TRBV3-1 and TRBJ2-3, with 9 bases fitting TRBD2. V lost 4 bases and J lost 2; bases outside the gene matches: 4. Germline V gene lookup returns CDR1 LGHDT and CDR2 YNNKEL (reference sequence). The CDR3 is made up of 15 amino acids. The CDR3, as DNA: TGTGCCAGCAGCCGCGGCGGGAGGGACACAGATACGCAGTATTTT. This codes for CASSRGGRDTDTQYF.

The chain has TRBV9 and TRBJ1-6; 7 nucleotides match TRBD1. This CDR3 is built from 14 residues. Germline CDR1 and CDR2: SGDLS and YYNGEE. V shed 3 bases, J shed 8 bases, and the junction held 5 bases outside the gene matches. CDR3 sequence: CASSARDSHSPLHF. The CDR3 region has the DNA TGTGCCAGCAGCGCCCGGGACAGCCATTCACCCCTCCACTTT.